This T cell receptor (beta chain) was sequenced during a study of cytomegalovirus exposure and HLA in healthy donors. General study points: A few CMV-associated chains were confirmed in vitro to be specific for CMV antigens.

Comment on this clone: No antigen is known for it.

Primers for the PCR totalled 60 Vbeta and 13 Jbeta. Sequencing was performed with immunoSEQ multiplex PCR; in TCRdb, only in-frame clones are kept and a portion is missing. The sample lists roughly 140,000 clones; roughly 73% were seen once. The CDR3 covers 14 residues. In germline, CDR1 is MDHEN, CDR2 SYDVKM. Trimming removed 6 bases at V and 4 bases at J, with 15 bases between. In nominal health when sampled, donors likely had unrecorded immune exposures nonetheless. The specimen sequenced was PBMCs. The rearrangement links TRBV28 to TRBJ1-1; TRBD1 might be the D (5 bases). The receptor was isolated from a human donor in good health. Here the CDR3 DNA reads TGTGCCAGCAGCCACACGGGACTGTCCACTGAAGCTTTCTTT. This codes for CASSHTGLSTEAFF.